This passage covers 14 T cell receptor beta chains from one sample sequenced in a study of Graves' ophthalmopathy and Graves' hyperthyroidism. RNA transcripts were the template, and TCR beta CDR3 regions were amplified from them. The first-round RT-PCR employed HTBI primers together with the Qiagen OneStep RT-PCR kit. A multiplex PCR was then performed as the second round. TCRdb redid the calling of the multiplex PCR reads with MiXCR, one entry per CDR3 protein. The table lists hundreds of thousands of distinct CDR3 sequences, 20% to 25% of them singletons. Sequencing used peripheral blood. Source of these receptors: a woman aged 18 to 35 with stable Graves' hyperthyroidism. Some clones in this sample may be carry-over from other donors' samples.

This clonotype came up many times. The chain is built from TRBV15 and TRBJ1-1; possibly TRBD1 for D (5 bases). The CDR3 is 16 residues long. V shed 0 bases and J shed 4 bases, with 15 bases lying between them. Germline V gene lookup returns CDR1 LNHNV and CDR2 YYDKDF (reference sequence). The CDR3 here is CATSRDVAGLSTEAFF. The CDR3 coding sequence is TGTGCCACCAGCAGAGATGTTGCGGGGCTTAGCACTGAAGCTTTCTTT.

The V gene is TRBV5-1, the J gene TRBJ1-5; no definite D call. Germline values: CDR1 SGHRS, CDR2 YFSETQ. Trimming removed 0 bases at V and 9 bases at J, with 10 bases between. CDR3 size: 13 residues. The CDR3 is CASSLDGFPPQHF. As DNA, the CDR3 is TGCGCCAGCAGCTTGGATGGGTTTCCGCCCCAGCATTTT. Variable domain in full (rest from reference TRBV5-1 and TRBJ1-5): KAGVTQTPRYLIKTRGQQVTLSCSPISGHRSVSWYQQTPGQGLQFLFEYFSETQRNKGNFPGRFSGRQFSNSRSEMNVSTLELGDSALYLCASSLDGFPPQHFGDGTRLSIL.

This clonotype was found many times. The rearrangement joins TRBV5-8 to TRBJ2-5, with D tentatively TRBD1 or TRBD2 (7 bases each). CDR1 SGHTS and CDR2 YDEGEE come from the germline V gene. This CDR3 is 16 amino acids long. V shed 4 bases and J shed 0 bases, with 16 bases lying between them. The CDR3 DNA reads as TGTGCCAGCAGCCTGGGGCAGGGGGGGTACCAAGAGACCCAGTACTTC. It is translated as CASSLGQGGYQETQYF.

The sample holds a few counts of this clonotype. The V gene is TRBV7-9, the J gene TRBJ2-5, with D tentatively TRBD1 or TRBD2 (5 bases each). CDR3 length: 16 amino acids. Germline CDR1 and CDR2: SEHNR and FQNEAQ (reference sequence). V was cut by 5 bases and J by 1 base, with 17 bases left in between. CDR3 amino acids: CASSELIWGTQETQYF. The CDR3 nucleotides read TGTGCCAGCAGCGAACTAATCTGGGGGACCCAAGAGACCCAGTACTTC.

There are many counts of this clonotype. The CDR3 spells CASSEEMNTEAFF. The CDR3 DNA reads TGTGCCAGCAGTGAAGAAATGAACACTGAAGCTTTCTTT. The chain carries TRBV11-3 and TRBJ1-1; D is unresolved. The CDR3 runs to 13 residues. In germline, CDR1 is SGHNT, CDR2 YENEEA. V was clipped by 6 bases and J by 0 bases, with 8 bases between them.

There are many counts of this clonotype. The genes are TRBV19 and TRBJ1-1; weak D call: TRBD1 (6 bases). V was trimmed by 7 bases and J by 10 bases, leaving 13 bases between them. Germline V lookup: CDR1 LNHDA, CDR2 SQIVND (reference sequence). The CDR3 covers 11 residues. The CDR3 loop is CASILQGRAFF. CDR3 sequence (DNA): TGTGCCAGTATATTACAGGGCCGAGCTTTCTTT.

This clonotype was seen more than once but under ten times. The V gene is TRBV10-2, the J gene TRBJ2-7; 7 bases fit TRBD2. The CDR3 loop spans 16 amino acids. Germline CDR1 and CDR2: WSHSY and SAAADI. V lost 7 bases to trimming and J lost 0 bases; unmatched junction nucleotides: 12. As DNA, the CDR3 is TGCGCCAGCATAAGTTTTGGCGGGAGTCTCTCCTACGAGCAGTACTTC. Amino acid sequence: CASISFGGSLSYEQYF.

Comment on this clonotype: This may come from a read error, since a much larger clone is one base off. This CDR3 is missing its conserved last phenylalanine or tryptophan, likely due to a read error. This chain connects TRBV9 to TRBJ1-2; D remains unclear. This CDR3 is 14 amino acids long. The germline gives CDR1 SGDLS, CDR2 YYNGEE. Trimming took 0 bases from V and 5 from J, leaving 11 bases between them. The CDR3 coding sequence is TGTGCCAGCAGCGTAGAGGCAGAGAATTATGGCTACACCGTC. This encodes CASSVEAENYGYTV.

This clonotype has at least ten counts. At one end, the junction sequence differs from germline, possibly due to a read error. The chain employs TRBV20-1 and TRBJ2-2; 7 positions match TRBD1. This CDR3 is 14 amino acids long. The germline CDR1 and CDR2 sequences are DFQATT and SNEGSKA (reference sequence). Here the CDR3 DNA reads TGCAGTGCTGGAGACAGGGTCAACACCGGGGAGCTGTTTTTT. It encodes CSAGDRVNTGELFF.

This clonotype occurred many times. The rearrangement links TRBV2 to TRBJ1-5, with D maybe TRBD1 (6 bases). Germline CDR1 is SNHLY and CDR2 is FYNNEI. The CDR3 is made up of 11 amino acids. V shed 6 bases and J shed 11 bases, with 11 bases lying between them. CDR3 amino acids: CASSLQGSQHF. In DNA form, the CDR3 reads TGTGCCAGCAGCCTACAGGGCTCCCAGCATTTT.

This clonotype was recorded a few times. The V gene is TRBV28, the J gene TRBJ1-1; D may be TRBD1 (5 bases). Germline values: CDR1 MDHEN, CDR2 SYDVKM. The CDR3 runs to 16 residues. V lost 8 bases, J lost 6 bases, and 25 bases lay in between. CDR3 sequence (DNA): TGTGCCAGCCTCTCCCGCCGGAGGGAGGGGTTGCCTGAAGCTTTCTTT. Its protein is CASLSRRREGLPEAFF.

Comments on this clonotype: Given a much more abundant clone one base away, this may be a read error. V and J are TRBV19 and TRBJ2-7; 11 bases line up with TRBD2. The CDR3 loop spans 14 amino acids. With V trimmed by 9 bases and J by 6 bases, 10 bases remained unmatched. Germline V gene data show CDR1 as LNHDA and CDR2 as SQIVND (reference sequence). Here the CDR3 DNA reads TGTGCCAGGAGTTTACTAGCGGGAGCGTCCGAGCAGTACTTC. Its translation is CARSLLAGASEQYF.

This clonotype was detected many times. The CDR3 region is CSATQNREAFF. The CDR3 nucleotides are TGCAGTGCCACACAGAACCGTGAAGCTTTCTTT. The chain uses TRBV20-1 and TRBJ1-1; no reliable D call. The CDR3 contains 11 residues. Germline loops: CDR1 DFQATT, CDR2 SNEGSKA (reference sequence). V lost 6 bases and J lost 7, with 12 bases in between.

The CDR3, as DNA: TGTGCCAGCAGCCCAACTATTGGACAAATTGGGGGCTACACCTTC. This translates into CASSPTIGQIGGYTF. The rearrangement links TRBV3-1 to TRBJ1-2; maybe TRBD1 (5 bases). The CDR3 totals 15 residues. The V end lost 4 bases, the J end lost 8 bases, and 20 bases lay between the germline ends. Germline V lookup: CDR1 LGHDT, CDR2 YNNKEL (reference sequence).